The clone carrying this T cell receptor (beta chain) has more than one count but fewer than ten. What it binds is unknown. Sequencing used immunoSEQ multiplex PCR; TCRdb keeps in-frame clones, though not all of them. The repertoire consists of just under 100,000 clones, with more than 70% occurring once and the leading ten covering around 5.4%. These data originate in a study of glioma-infiltrating T cells after dendritic cell vaccination. On the study more broadly: Between about 2003 and 2013, patients got autologous tumor lysate-pulsed dendritic cell vaccines.

Germline CDR1 reads SEHNR; CDR2 reads FQNEAQ (reference sequence). V lost 5 bases to trimming and J lost 7 bases, with 15 bases between them. The CDR3 is 14 residues long. Study-wide findings and caveats: Only a small number of patients had complete blood and tumor samples.

The time point: after dendritic cell vaccination, including at tumor progression/relapse. PBMC sampling occurred before vaccination, two weeks after the third dose, and at progression. The source was blood, collected after dendritic cell vaccination. The rearrangement links TRBV7-9 to TRBJ2-1; no clear D. This receptor was identified in a human donor with glioblastoma. The CDR3 loop is CASSLSTYGNEQFF. The DNA of the CDR3 is TGTGCCAGCAGCCTATCAACCTACGGGAATGAGCAGTTCTTC.